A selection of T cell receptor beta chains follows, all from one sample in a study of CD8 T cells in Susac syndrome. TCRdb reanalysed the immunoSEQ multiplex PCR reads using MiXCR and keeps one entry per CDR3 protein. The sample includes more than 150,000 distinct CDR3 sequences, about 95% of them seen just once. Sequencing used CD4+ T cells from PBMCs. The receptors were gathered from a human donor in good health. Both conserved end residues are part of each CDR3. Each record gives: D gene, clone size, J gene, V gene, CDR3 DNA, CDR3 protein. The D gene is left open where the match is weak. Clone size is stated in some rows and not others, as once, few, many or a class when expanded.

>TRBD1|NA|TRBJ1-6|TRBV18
TGTGCCAGCTCAAGCGGGACAGGGGACAATTCACCCCTCCACTTT
CASSSGTGDNSPLHF
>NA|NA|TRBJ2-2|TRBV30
TGTGCCTGGAGTCGTGGAGGGCAGCGGGAGCTGTTTTTT
CAWSRGGQRELFF
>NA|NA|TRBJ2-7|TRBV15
TGTGCCACCAGCAGAGAAGCAGACTACGAGCAGTACTTC
CATSREADYEQYF
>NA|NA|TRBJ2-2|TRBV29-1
TGCAGCGTTGAAGGGAACAGAAACACCGGGGAGCTGTTTTTT
CSVEGNRNTGELFF
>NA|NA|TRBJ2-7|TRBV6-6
TGTGCCAGCAGGGACGGCAGCTCCTACGAGCAGTACTTC
CASRDGSSYEQYF
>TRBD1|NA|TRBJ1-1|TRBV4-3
TGCGCCAGCAGCCAAGCCCCGGGACAGGGGGCGACTGAAGCTTTCTTT
CASSQAPGQGATEAFF
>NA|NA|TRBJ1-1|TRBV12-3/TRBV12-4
TGTGCCAGCACCAAAGACGGCCGGAACACTGAAGCTTTCTTT
CASTKDGRNTEAFF
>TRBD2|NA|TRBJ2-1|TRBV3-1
TGTGCCAGCAGCCAACGGCGGGGGGCCTACAATGAGCAGTTCTTC
CASSQRRGAYNEQFF
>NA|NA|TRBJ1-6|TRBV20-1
TGCAGTGCTGGGACCAATTCACCCCTCCACTTT
CSAGTNSPLHF
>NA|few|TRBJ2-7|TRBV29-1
TGCAGCGCGACCCGGGACTCGGCCCGAGGGGAGCAGTACTTC
CSATRDSARGEQYF
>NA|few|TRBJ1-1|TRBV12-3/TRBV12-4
TGTGCCAGCAGTTTAGGCAGGGTCACTGAAGCTTTCTTT
CASSLGRVTEAFF
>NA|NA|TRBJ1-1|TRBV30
TGTGTCTGGAGTAAAGGGCAGAACACTGAAGCTTTCTTT
CVWSKGQNTEAFF
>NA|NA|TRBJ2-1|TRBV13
TGTGCCAGCAGCCTACAGTTTGAGCAGTTCTTC
CASSLQFEQFF
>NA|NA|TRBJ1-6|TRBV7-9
TGTGCCAGCAGCCCTATGGGAGGGAACAATTCACCCCTCCACTTT
CASSPMGGNNSPLHF
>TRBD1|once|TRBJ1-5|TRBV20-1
TGCAGTGCTCAGGACAGGGATGGCAATCAGCCCCAGCATTTT
CSAQDRDGNQPQHF
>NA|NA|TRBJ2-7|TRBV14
TGTGCCAGCAGCCTGGACTGGGCGAGGGGCGAGCAGTACTTC
CASSLDWARGEQYF
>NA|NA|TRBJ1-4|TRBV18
TGTGCCAGCTCACCACTTTCAGGGGAAGGCCTGTTTTTT
CASSPLSGEGLFF
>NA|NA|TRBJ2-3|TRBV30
TGTGCCTGGAGGGTGAAGGGCACAGATACGCAGTATTTT
CAWRVKGTDTQYF
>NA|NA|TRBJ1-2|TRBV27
TGTGCCAGCAGTCCCTCGTGGACTGGGACCAGTGGCTACACCTTC
CASSPSWTGTSGYTF
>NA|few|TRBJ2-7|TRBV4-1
TGCGCCAGCAGCCAATGGGGACCCGGGGACGAGCAGTACTTC
CASSQWGPGDEQYF
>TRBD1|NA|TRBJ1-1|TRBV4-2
TGTGCCAGCAGCCCCGGAACAGGGGTCCGCACTGAAGCTTTCTTT
CASSPGTGVRTEAFF
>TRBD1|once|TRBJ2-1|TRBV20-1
TGCAGTGCTACGGGGGACAGGGAATACAATGAGCAGTTCTTC
CSATGDREYNEQFF
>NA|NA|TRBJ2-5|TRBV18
TGTGCCAGCTCACCACCGACTACTAGGGAGACCCAGTACTTC
CASSPPTTRETQYF
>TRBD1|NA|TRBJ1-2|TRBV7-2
TGTGCCAGCAGCTCTCAACAGGGGGGAAAGAATGGCTACACCTTC
CASSSQQGGKNGYTF